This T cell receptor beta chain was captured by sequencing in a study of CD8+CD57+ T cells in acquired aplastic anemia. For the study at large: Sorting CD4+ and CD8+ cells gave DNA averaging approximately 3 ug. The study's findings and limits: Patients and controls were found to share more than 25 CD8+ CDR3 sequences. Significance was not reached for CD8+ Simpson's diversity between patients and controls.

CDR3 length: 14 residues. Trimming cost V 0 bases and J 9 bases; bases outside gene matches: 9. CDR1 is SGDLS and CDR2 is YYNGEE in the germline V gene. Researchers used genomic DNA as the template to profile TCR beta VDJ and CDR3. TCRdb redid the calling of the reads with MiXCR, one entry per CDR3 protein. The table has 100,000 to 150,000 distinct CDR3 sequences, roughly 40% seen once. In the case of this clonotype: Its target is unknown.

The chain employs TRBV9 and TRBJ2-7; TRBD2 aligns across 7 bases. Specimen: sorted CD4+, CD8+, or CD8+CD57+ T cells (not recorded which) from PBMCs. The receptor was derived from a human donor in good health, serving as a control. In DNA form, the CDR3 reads TGTGCCAGCAGCGTAGGGCTGGGGGTAGCGGGGCAGTACTTC. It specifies CASSVGLGVAGQYF. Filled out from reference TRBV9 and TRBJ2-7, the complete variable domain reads DSGVTQTPKHLITATGQRVTLRCSPRSGDLSVYWYQQSLDQGLQFLIQYYNGEERAKGNILERFSAQQFPDLHSELNLSSLELGDSALYFCASSVGLGVAGQYFGPGTRLTVT.